Below are 25 T cell receptor beta chains sequenced from a single sample in a study of blood T cell repertoires in COVID-19. Sequencing used immunoSEQ multiplex PCR; TCRdb keeps in-frame clones, though not all of them. The table has about 140,000 clones, approximately 84% seen once. Sequenced: PBMCs or T cells enriched from blood (not recorded which). These receptors came from a woman between 50 and 59 years old with acute COVID-19.

This rearrangement joins TRBV4-3 to TRBJ1-5; TRBD1 matches 9 bases. This CDR3 has 15 residues. Germline V gene data show CDR1 as LGHNA and CDR2 as YSLEER. Trimming cost V 2 bases and J 7 bases; bases outside gene matches: 6. In nucleotides, the CDR3 is TGCGCCAGCAGCCAAACGACAGGGGGTTGGCAGCCCCAGCATTTT. This encodes CASSQTTGGWQPQHF.

This chain joins TRBV6-5 and TRBJ2-7; D is perhaps TRBD2 (5 bases). Trimming took off 1 base at V and 7 bases at J, with 20 bases between the two ends. The CDR3 totals 16 residues. Germline CDR1 reads MNHEY; CDR2 reads SVGAGI. The CDR3 reads CASSYYADGRSGEQYF. The CDR3 DNA is TGTGCCAGCAGTTACTATGCGGACGGAAGGTCGGGGGAGCAGTACTTC.

The V gene is TRBV19, the J gene TRBJ2-2; 10 nucleotides match TRBD2. This CDR3 comprises 15 residues. With V trimmed by 7 bases and J by 7 bases, 9 bases remained unmatched. CDR1 and CDR2 (germline): LNHDA, SQIVND (reference sequence). Written as DNA, the CDR3 is TGTGCCAGTACCAGGACTAGCGGTGAGGTCGGGGAGCTGTTTTTT. Amino acids: CASTRTSGEVGELFF.

J is TRBJ2-5 and V is TRBV19; 9 nucleotides match TRBD1. The ends lost 5 bases at V and 4 bases at J; junction bases unmatched: 8. The CDR3 runs 15 residues. CDR1 is LNHDA and CDR2 is SQIVND in the germline V gene (reference sequence). CDR3 amino acids: CASSQRTGALETQYF. CDR3 DNA: TGTGCCAGTAGTCAACGGACAGGGGCTTTAGAGACCCAGTACTTC.

The chain has TRBV6-5 and TRBJ1-3; 8 bases agree with TRBD1. This CDR3 spans 15 amino acids. The ends lost 0 bases at V and 2 bases at J; junction bases unmatched: 0. Germline V gene lookup returns CDR1 MNHEY and CDR2 SVGAGI. The CDR3 protein is CASSYSDRAGNTIYF. For the CDR3, the DNA is TGTGCCAGCAGTTACTCGGACAGGGCTGGAAACACCATATATTTT.

The gene calls are TRBV5-5 and TRBJ2-2; TRBD1 might be the D (5 bases). Trimming took off 3 bases at V and 3 bases at J, with 15 bases between the two ends. Germline CDR1 and CDR2: SGHKS and YYEKEE (reference sequence). This CDR3 is built from 16 residues. The CDR3 DNA follows: TGTGCCAGCAGCTCCCAGGGTCTTGGAGACACCGGGGAGCTGTTTTTT. Translation: CASSSQGLGDTGELFF.

CDR3 residues: CAWSDLAGLAGGASTDTQYF. CDR3 nucleotide sequence: TGTGCCTGGAGTGACCTTGCGGGACTAGCGGGAGGTGCTAGCACAGATACGCAGTATTTT. This chain links TRBV30 with TRBJ2-3; TRBD2 matches 15 bases. The CDR3 is 20 amino acids. The junction had 11 bases not matched to a gene; V was cut back by 1 base and J by 0 bases. The germline gives CDR1 GTSNPN, CDR2 SVGIG (reference sequence).

The chain has TRBV19 and TRBJ2-7, with 7 bases fitting TRBD1. The CDR3 consists of 13 residues. The V gene end was trimmed by 10 bases and the J gene end by 9 bases; junction bases not matched to a gene: 15. From germline, CDR1 is LNHDA and CDR2 SQIVND (reference sequence). The CDR3 spells CATGDRGAFGQYF. The DNA of the CDR3 is TGTGCCACCGGGGACAGAGGGGCCTTTGGGCAGTACTTC.

The V gene is TRBV12-3 or TRBV12-4, the J gene TRBJ1-1; D is unresolved. V lost 6 bases and J 1 base, leaving 9 bases between the germline ends. CDR3 length: 13 residues. The CDR3 here is CASSHPQNTEAFF. CDR3 sequence (DNA): TGTGCCAGCAGCCATCCCCAGAACACTGAAGCTTTCTTT.

This rearrangement joins TRBV5-1 to TRBJ2-1, with D perhaps matching TRBD1 (9 bases). V was trimmed by 0 bases and J by 10 bases, leaving 17 bases between them. The V gene's germline CDR1 is SGHRS and CDR2 YFSETQ. The CDR3 is made up of 15 amino acids. The CDR3 coding sequence is TGCGCCAGCAGCTTGGATCCGGGAGGGACAGGGGAGCAGTTCTTC. This translates into CASSLDPGGTGEQFF. The variable domain in full, with the rest retrieved from reference TRBV5-1 and TRBJ2-1, is KAGVTQTPRYLIKTRGQQVTLSCSPISGHRSVSWYQQTPGQGLQFLFEYFSETQRNKGNFPGRFSGRQFSNSRSEMNVSTLELGDSALYLCASSLDPGGTGEQFFGPGTRLTVL.

Here the CDR3 reads CATRADTNQPQHF. The CDR3, as DNA: TGTGCCACCAGGGCAGATACAAATCAGCCCCAGCATTTT. The V gene is TRBV24-1, the J gene TRBJ1-5; no reliable D call. V was shortened by 7 bases and J by 4 bases, with 10 bases between the two germline ends. The CDR3 is made up of 13 amino acids. Germline-derived CDR1 and CDR2 are KGHDR and SFDVKD.

V and J are TRBV6-1 and TRBJ1-5; 8 bases line up with TRBD1. CDR3 length: 18 residues. V lost 2 bases to trimming and J lost 1 base; unmatched junction nucleotides: 10. Germline V gene lookup returns CDR1 MNHNS and CDR2 SASEGT. CDR3 protein: CASSERRGTGLSNQPQHF. The CDR3, as DNA: TGTGCCAGCAGTGAAAGGAGGGGGACAGGATTGAGCAATCAGCCCCAGCATTTT.

This clone was found a few times. The genes are TRBV6-5 and TRBJ1-1; TRBD1 might be the D (5 bases). The CDR3 consists of 14 residues. Germline V gene data show CDR1 as MNHEY and CDR2 as SVGAGI. With 2 bases removed from V and 5 bases from J, the gap between germline ends came to 12 bases. The CDR3 sequence is CASSYVPGRTEAFF. The CDR3 bases are TGTGCCAGCAGTTACGTACCAGGGAGGACTGAAGCTTTCTTT.

As concerns this clone: One end of the junction is discordant with germline, which a read error may explain. V and J are TRBV13 and TRBJ2-7, with 15 bases fitting TRBD2. Germline V gene sequence: CDR1 PRHDT, CDR2 FYEKMQ (reference sequence). CDR3 length: 12 residues. The CDR3 is CASSSGLAGGDF. The CDR3 DNA reads as TGTGCCAGCAGCTCGGGACTAGCGGGAGGTGACTTC.

The chain uses TRBV5-1 and TRBJ2-7; TRBD1 agrees at 12 bases. Germline V lookup: CDR1 SGHRS, CDR2 YFSETQ. With 7 bases clipped from V and 6 bases from J, the junction kept 8 bases outside the gene matches. This CDR3 has 14 residues. CDR3 sequence reads: CASLPGTGGGEQYF. The DNA of the CDR3 is TGCGCCAGCTTGCCTGGGACAGGGGGCGGCGAGCAGTACTTC.

V gene TRBV6-5 combines with J gene TRBJ2-5, with 7 bases lining up with TRBD1. The junction had 10 bases not matched to a gene; V was cut back by 6 bases and J by 3 bases. Germline V gives CDR1 MNHEY, CDR2 SVGAGI. CDR3 length: 15 amino acids. CDR3 nucleotides: TGTGCCAGCAGCGACTCCACAGGGGCAAAAGAGACCCAGTACTTC. Its translation: CASSDSTGAKETQYF.

The CDR3 DNA follows: TGTGCCAGCAGAGGGGGACTAGCGGGAGTAACAGATACGCAGTATTTT. It encodes CASRGGLAGVTDTQYF. This rearrangement joins TRBV28 to TRBJ2-3; 14 bases line up with TRBD2. With 6 bases clipped from V and 3 bases from J, the junction kept 5 bases outside the gene matches. This CDR3 region has 16 residues. The germline CDR1 and CDR2 sequences are MDHEN and SYDVKM.

The CDR3 DNA follows: TGTGCCACCGGTAAGGGAGTAGGGACTAGCGGGAGATATGAGCAGTTCTTC. Protein: CATGKGVGTSGRYEQFF. The gene calls are TRBV24-1 and TRBJ2-1, with 14 nucleotides matching TRBD2. V gave up 9 bases and J gave up 8 bases; unmatched junction bases: 14. This CDR3 spans 17 amino acids. From germline, CDR1 is KGHDR and CDR2 SFDVKD.

The chain has TRBV7-9 and TRBJ1-5, with TRBD1 as a possible D gene (5 bases). CDR3 length equals 14 residues. Per germline, CDR1 SEHNR and CDR2 FQNEAQ (reference sequence). Trimming took 4 bases from V and 5 from J, leaving 12 bases between them. The CDR3 reads CASSSTGFDQPQHF. CDR3 DNA sequence: TGTGCCAGCAGCTCAACAGGTTTCGATCAGCCCCAGCATTTT. Full variable domain (missing parts from reference TRBV7-9 and TRBJ1-5): DTGVSQNPRHKITKRGQNVTFRCDPISEHNRLYWYRQTLGQGPEFLTYFQNEAQLEKSRLLSDRFSAERPKGSFSTLEIQRTEQGDSAMYLCASSSTGFDQPQHFGDGTRLSIL.

The rearrangement links TRBV30 to TRBJ1-2, with D unresolved. The CDR3 totals 13 residues. From germline, CDR1 is GTSNPN and CDR2 SVGIG (reference sequence). V shed 5 bases and J shed 0 bases, with 10 bases lying between them. CDR3 nucleotides: TGTGCCTGGGGGAACTCCCCTAACTATGGCTACACCTTC. This sequence encodes CAWGNSPNYGYTF.

The chain joins TRBV7-2 to TRBJ1-1, with 8 bases that match TRBD1. The germline V gene encodes CDR1 SGHTA and CDR2 FQGNSA. This CDR3 contains 16 residues. With V trimmed by 1 base and J by 4 bases, 8 bases remained unmatched. The CDR3 DNA follows: TGTGCCAGCAGCTTAGGCCTCGACAGGGGAAGCACTGAAGCTTTCTTT. This gives the protein CASSLGLDRGSTEAFF.

This chain joins TRBV10-2 and TRBJ2-3; D gene ambiguous. Deletions cut 8 bases from V and 2 bases from J, with 5 bases between. CDR3 length: 11 residues. The germline gives CDR1 WSHSY, CDR2 SAAADI. CDR3 bases: TGCGCCAGCCAAAACACAGATACGCAGTATTTT. Translation gives CASQNTDTQYF.

This chain connects TRBV7-2 to TRBJ2-7, with 11 bases aligning to TRBD2. There are 18 residues in the CDR3. CDR1 SGHTA and CDR2 FQGNSA come from the germline V gene. The junction had 13 bases not matched to a gene; V was cut back by 2 bases and J by 4 bases. CDR3: CASSLSSITSGSGYEQYF. The CDR3 DNA reads as TGTGCCAGCAGCTTATCATCAATAACTAGCGGGAGTGGGTACGAGCAGTACTTC.

This chain uses TRBV27 with TRBJ2-5, with 11 bases that match TRBD1. Germline-derived CDR1 and CDR2 are MNHEY and SMNVEV (reference sequence). The CDR3 runs to 15 residues. With 7 bases clipped from V and 5 bases from J, the junction kept 9 bases outside the gene matches. This chain's CDR3 is CASKTGQGAQETQYF. DNA for the CDR3: TGTGCCAGCAAAACCGGACAGGGGGCGCAGGAGACCCAGTACTTC.

V gene TRBV12-3 or TRBV12-4 combines with J gene TRBJ1-1, with D hard to call. The CDR3 has 12 amino acids. V was trimmed by 6 bases and J by 1 base, leaving 6 bases between them. The CDR3 reads CASSNGNTEAFF. The DNA for the CDR3 is TGTGCCAGCAGCAACGGGAACACTGAAGCTTTCTTT.